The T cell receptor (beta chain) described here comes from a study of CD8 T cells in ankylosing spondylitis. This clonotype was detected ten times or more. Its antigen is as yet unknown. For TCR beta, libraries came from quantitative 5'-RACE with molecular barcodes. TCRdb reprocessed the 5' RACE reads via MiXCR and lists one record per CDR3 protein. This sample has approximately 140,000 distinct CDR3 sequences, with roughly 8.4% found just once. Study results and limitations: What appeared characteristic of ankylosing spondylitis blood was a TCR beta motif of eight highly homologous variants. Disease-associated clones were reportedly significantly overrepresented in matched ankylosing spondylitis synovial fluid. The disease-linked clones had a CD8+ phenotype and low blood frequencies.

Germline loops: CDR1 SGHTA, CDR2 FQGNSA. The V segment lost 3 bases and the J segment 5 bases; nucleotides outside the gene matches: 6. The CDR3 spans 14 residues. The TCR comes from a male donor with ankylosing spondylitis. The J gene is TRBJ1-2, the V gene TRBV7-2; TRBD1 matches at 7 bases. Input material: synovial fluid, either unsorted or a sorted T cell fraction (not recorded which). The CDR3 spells CASSFVTGSYGYTF. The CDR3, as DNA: TGTGCCAGCAGCTTCGTGACAGGGTCATATGGCTACACCTTC.